The next 22 T cell receptor beta chains were all read from a single sample in a study of T cell responses to AZD1222 COVID-19 vaccine. Repertoires were generated with immunoSEQ multiplex PCR, while TCRdb's copy carries only in-frame clones and drops some. Of roughly 150,000 clones listed, over 90% are singletons. The sample here was peripheral blood, taken on day 0 of AZD1222 vaccination. The receptors shown here come from an adult in good health.

The chain carries TRBV29-1 and TRBJ1-5; TRBD1 is a possible D gene (5 bases). V shed 7 bases and J shed 1 base, with 11 bases lying between them. Germline CDR1 is SQVTM and CDR2 is ANQGSEA. This CDR3 contains 13 residues. The CDR3 protein is CSARDSSNQPQHF. The CDR3 DNA is TGCAGCGCTCGGGACTCGAGCAATCAGCCCCAGCATTTT.

CDR3 DNA: TGTGCCAGCAGCGTAGCCGGCTTAGGGATCTCGGGCAATGAGCAGTTCTTC. This encodes CASSVAGLGISGNEQFF. J is TRBJ2-1 and V is TRBV9, with D hard to call. V gave up 0 bases and J gave up 6 bases, with 19 bases separating them. The CDR3 covers 17 residues. Germline CDR1 reads SGDLS; CDR2 reads YYNGEE.

The chain uses TRBV9 and TRBJ2-2; D is uncertain. Germline V gives CDR1 SGDLS, CDR2 YYNGEE. Trimming removed 4 bases from V and 0 bases from J, with 10 bases in between. The CDR3 runs 15 residues. The CDR3 loop reads CASSPSSANTGELFF. The CDR3 DNA reads as TGTGCCAGCAGCCCTTCATCTGCGAACACCGGGGAGCTGTTTTTT. The full variable domain, completed using reference TRBV9 and TRBJ2-2, is DSGVTQTPKHLITATGQRVTLRCSPRSGDLSVYWYQQSLDQGLQFLIQYYNGEERAKGNILERFSAQQFPDLHSELNLSSLELGDSALYFCASSPSSANTGELFFGEGSRLTVL.

The J gene is TRBJ1-2, the V gene TRBV12-5; D ambiguous. The germline CDR1 and CDR2 sequences are LGHNT and FRNRAP. The CDR3 runs 12 residues. V lost 1 base and J lost 8, with 8 bases in between. The CDR3 nucleotides are TGTGCTAGTGGTTTGGAGTGGTGGGGCTACACCTTC. Translating it yields CASGLEWWGYTF. Using reference TRBV12-5 and TRBJ1-2 for the parts outside the CDR3, the full variable domain is DARVTQTPRHKVTEMGQEVTMRCQPILGHNTVFWYRQTMMQGLELLAYFRNRAPLDDSGMPKDRFSAEMPDATLATLKIQPSEPRDSAVYFCASGLEWWGYTFGSGTRLTVV.

This chain connects TRBV10-3 to TRBJ2-5, with D unclear. With 3 bases removed from V and 2 bases from J, the gap between germline ends came to 10 bases. CDR3 length: 14 amino acids. Germline lookup yields CDR1 ENHRY and CDR2 SYGVKD. In DNA, the CDR3 is TGTGCCATCAGTGATTCGATGAAGCAAGAGACCCAGTACTTC. This gives the protein CAISDSMKQETQYF.

This chain uses TRBV2 with TRBJ2-7, with 11 bases aligning to TRBD1. The CDR3 is made up of 15 amino acids. V trimming: 4 bases; J trimming: 5 bases; junction bases outside the gene matches: 7. Germline V gene lookup returns CDR1 SNHLY and CDR2 FYNNEI. The CDR3 nucleotides are TGTGCCAGCAGTGGGTCTGGACAGGGGGCCAACGAGCAGTACTTC. This sequence encodes CASSGSGQGANEQYF.

The rearrangement joins TRBV5-1 to TRBJ2-1, with 7 bases matching TRBD2. Trimming at V came to 2 bases and at J to 2 bases, leaving 7 bases not matched to a gene. Looked up from germline, CDR1 is SGHRS and CDR2 is YFSETQ. The CDR3 has 16 residues. Here the CDR3 DNA reads TGCGCCAGCAGCTTACAAGCGGGAACGGCCTACAATGAGCAGTTCTTC. This codes for CASSLQAGTAYNEQFF. The whole variable domain, remainder taken from reference TRBV5-1 and TRBJ2-1, is KAGVTQTPRYLIKTRGQQVTLSCSPISGHRSVSWYQQTPGQGLQFLFEYFSETQRNKGNFPGRFSGRQFSNSRSEMNVSTLELGDSALYLCASSLQAGTAYNEQFFGPGTRLTVL.

The gene calls are TRBV12-3 or TRBV12-4 and TRBJ1-5, with D possibly TRBD1 on 5 matching bases. V was trimmed by 4 bases and J by 6 bases, leaving 10 bases between them. The CDR3 contains 13 residues. CDR3 protein: CASSSGQGQPQHF. The DNA of the CDR3 is TGTGCCAGCAGTTCCGGCCAGGGTCAGCCCCAGCATTTT.

The V gene is TRBV19, the J gene TRBJ1-5; D gene ambiguous. The CDR3 loop spans 14 amino acids. Germline V gives CDR1 LNHDA, CDR2 SQIVND (reference sequence). V lost 4 bases, J lost 0 bases, and 7 bases lay in between. The CDR3 protein is CASSNRYSNQPQHF. As DNA, the CDR3 is TGTGCCAGTAGTAACCGTTATAGCAATCAGCCCCAGCATTTT.

The chain uses TRBV27 and TRBJ1-1; D unresolved. The germline V gene has CDR1 MNHEY and CDR2 SMNVEV (reference sequence). This CDR3 has 15 residues. Deletions cut 0 bases from V and 4 bases from J, with 12 bases between. CDR3 nucleotides: TGTGCCAGCAGTTTATCGTCGAGGAGGAGCACTGAAGCTTTCTTT. Translated, it gives CASSLSSRRSTEAFF.

This chain connects TRBV6-2 or TRBV6-3 to TRBJ1-1; D may be TRBD1 (5 bases). Between the trimmed V and J ends, which lost 1 base and 7 bases, there was a span of 10 bases. From germline, CDR1 is MNHEY and CDR2 SVGEGT. There are 13 residues in the CDR3. CDR3 residues: CASSYWADSEAFF. CDR3 DNA: TGTGCCAGCAGTTACTGGGCCGACAGTGAAGCTTTCTTT.

As regards this clone: The identical CDR3 is also encoded by other nucleotide sequences in the sample. The rearrangement uses TRBV18 and TRBJ1-1; the D is unclear. The CDR3 loop spans 12 amino acids. Trimming stripped 2 bases from V and 5 bases from J, with 6 bases between. Germline-derived CDR1 and CDR2 are KGHSH and LQKENI. The CDR3: CASSPGRTEAFF. CDR3 DNA sequence: TGTGCCAGCTCACCAGGGAGAACTGAAGCTTTCTTT.

CDR3 loop: CATSRGGGVGTEAFF. The CDR3 nucleotides are TGTGCCACCAGCAGAGGTGGCGGGGTCGGTACTGAAGCTTTCTTT. The rearrangement links TRBV15 to TRBJ1-1; unclear D gene. V was trimmed by 1 base and J by 5 bases, leaving 14 bases between them. This CDR3 region has 15 residues. Per the germline V gene, CDR1 is LNHNV and CDR2 is YYDKDF (reference sequence).

V gene TRBV19 combines with J gene TRBJ1-5; tentatively, D is TRBD1 (5 bases). CDR3 length equals 15 residues. Germline V gene sequence: CDR1 LNHDA, CDR2 SQIVND (reference sequence). V dropped 5 bases and J dropped 7 bases, with 18 bases sitting between them. This chain's CDR3 is CASSPPAAGLQPQHF. CDR3 nucleotide sequence: TGTGCCAGTAGTCCGCCCGCGGCAGGGTTACAGCCCCAGCATTTT.

The chain combines TRBV4-2 with TRBJ2-7; TRBD1 is a possible D gene (5 bases). The V end was cut by 0 bases, the J end by 2 bases, with 17 bases between. Per germline, CDR1 LGHNA and CDR2 YNFKEQ. The CDR3 contains 17 residues. The CDR3 DNA reads as TGTGCCAGCAGCCAAGATGTAGTGGCAGGGATTCCCTACGAGCAGTACTTC. This gives the protein CASSQDVVAGIPYEQYF.

The chain links TRBV12-3 or TRBV12-4 to TRBJ2-3; no definite D call. Between the trimmed V and J ends, which lost 6 bases and 3 bases, there was a span of 7 bases. CDR3 length: 12 amino acids. CDR3 residues: CASRMWTDTQYF. Written as DNA, the CDR3 is TGTGCCAGCAGAATGTGGACAGATACGCAGTATTTT.

The chain combines TRBV27 with TRBJ1-2, with D tentatively TRBD1 (5 bases). V was pared by 3 bases and J by 5 bases, with 10 bases between. CDR1 is MNHEY, CDR2 SMNVEV, per germline (reference sequence). The CDR3 has 13 residues. CDR3 region: CASSFQGRYGYTF. The CDR3 nucleotides read TGTGCCAGCAGTTTCCAGGGACGGTATGGCTACACCTTC.

This chain uses TRBV28 with TRBJ1-3, with 7 bases fitting TRBD1. Germline-derived CDR1 and CDR2 are MDHEN and SYDVKM. The CDR3 runs 15 residues. Trimming removed 6 bases from V and 0 bases from J; junction bases left unmatched: 5. CDR3 loop: CASSPGTASGNTIYF. CDR3 DNA: TGTGCCAGCAGCCCCGGGACAGCCTCTGGAAACACCATATATTTT. The variable domain in full, completed from reference TRBV28 and TRBJ1-3, reads DVKVTQSSRYLVKRTGEKVFLECVQDMDHENMFWYRQDPGLGLRLIYFSYDVKMKEKGDIPEGYSVSREKKERFSLILESASTNQTSMYLCASSPGTASGNTIYFGEGSWLTVV.

The chain recombines TRBV7-9 with TRBJ2-5; 16 nucleotides match TRBD2. J gave up 11 bases and V 5 bases, and 8 bases lay outside the gene matches. CDR3 length: 15 amino acids. Germline CDR1 is SEHNR and CDR2 is FQNEAQ (reference sequence). DNA of the CDR3: TGTGCCAGCAGCGAACAGGGACTAGCGGGGGGGCTGCAGTACTTC. It is translated as CASSEQGLAGGLQYF.

This rearrangement joins TRBV9 to TRBJ2-1; 7 bases agree with TRBD2. From germline, CDR1 is SGDLS and CDR2 YYNGEE. With 4 bases clipped from V and 6 bases from J, the junction kept 7 bases outside the gene matches. The CDR3 is 14 residues long. Written as DNA, the CDR3 is TGTGCCAGCAGCCCAGGGAGGGACCCCAATGAGCAGTTCTTC. Translating it yields CASSPGRDPNEQFF.

V and J are TRBV10-3 and TRBJ2-5; no reliable D call. Germline CDR1 ENHRY, CDR2 SYGVKD. V was clipped by 2 bases and J by 3 bases, with 19 bases between them. This CDR3 region has 17 residues. The CDR3 bases are TGTGCCATCAGTGAGCCGGCCTTGTATTATCAGGAAGAGACCCAGTACTTC. This codes for CAISEPALYYQEETQYF.

This clone came up once. The chain uses TRBV24-1 and TRBJ2-4; no definite D call. The V end lost 4 bases, the J end lost 2 bases, and 2 bases lay between the germline ends. In germline, CDR1 is KGHDR, CDR2 SFDVKD. This CDR3 is 12 amino acids long. CDR3 nucleotide sequence: TGTGCCACCAGTGACCCCAAAAACATTCAGTACTTC. Residues: CATSDPKNIQYF.